This T cell receptor (beta chain) was sequenced for a study of blood T cells in healthy people across ages. The study drew donors from healthy Caucasian individuals in Russia aged about 6 to 90. This clonotype was recorded at least ten times. A second roughly 6 to 11 cycle PCR used barcoded and J-beta primers. Each CDR3 protein gets one entry after TCRdb re-called the 5' RACE reads with MiXCR. The table includes hundreds of thousands of distinct CDR3 sequences, roughly 26% detected once. This CDR3 has 15 amino acids. The germline V gene has CDR1 MNHEY and CDR2 SVGEGT. Material: blood. The receptor's source is a woman over 75 in good health. This chain connects TRBV6-2 or TRBV6-3 to TRBJ2-6, with unresolved D. CDR3 sequence (DNA): TGTGCGACGCAGGAGATGTACTCTGGGGCCAACGTCCTGACTTTC. This gives the protein CATQEMYSGANVLTF.